The 11 T cell receptor beta chains below were found in one sample sequenced in a study of blood T cell repertoires in COVID-19. Only in-frame clones appear in the TCRdb table, and some are missing; sequencing was by immunoSEQ multiplex PCR. This table holds about 170,000 clones, around 82% found once. Sequenced input: peripheral blood. The receptors derive from a woman of 80 years or more with acute or convalescent COVID-19.

The rearrangement uses TRBV28 and TRBJ2-1; maybe TRBD2 (5 bases). Trimming pared 3 bases from V and 5 bases from J, leaving 14 bases between. Germline V gene lookup returns CDR1 MDHEN and CDR2 SYDVKM. The CDR3 sequence is 15 residues long. CDR3 sequence (DNA): TGTGCCAGCAGTTTTCTAGCTTTAGCAGACAATGAGCAGTTCTTC. This gives the protein CASSFLALADNEQFF.

The chain uses TRBV7-3 and TRBJ2-3, with a tentative D call TRBD2 (6 bases). The V gene's germline CDR1 is SGHTA and CDR2 FQGTGA. The V end was cut by 5 bases, the J end by 6 bases, with 15 bases between. This CDR3 comprises 14 residues. CDR3 sequence reads: CASSRGLASDTQYF. CDR3 in DNA: TGTGCCAGCAGCCGTGGGCTAGCGTCTGATACGCAGTATTTT.

This clone was observed a single time. The chain carries TRBV20-1 and TRBJ1-1; the match to TRBD1 covers 10 bases. The CDR3 is 15 residues long. V dropped 3 bases and J dropped 4; count of bases not matched to a gene: 8. Germline loops: CDR1 DFQATT, CDR2 SNEGSKA (reference sequence). CDR3 DNA: TGCAGTGCTAGTTCCCAGGGACAGGGGCGCACTGAAGCTTTCTTT. It encodes CSASSQGQGRTEAFF.

The gene calls are TRBV7-9 and TRBJ2-6; 9 bases are a match to TRBD2. This CDR3 region has 17 residues. The V gene's germline CDR1 is SEHNR and CDR2 FQNEAQ (reference sequence). With V trimmed by 2 bases and J by 2 bases, 4 bases remained unmatched. This CDR3 reads CASSLNAGGPGANVLTF. The CDR3 coding sequence is TGTGCCAGCAGCTTAAACGCGGGGGGGCCTGGGGCCAACGTCCTGACTTTC.

V usage is TRBV6-2 or TRBV6-3 and J usage is TRBJ2-7; tentative D call: TRBD1 (6 bases). V was clipped by 4 bases and J by 4 bases, with 14 bases between them. Germline lookup yields CDR1 MNHEY and CDR2 SVGEGT. The CDR3 sequence is 14 residues long. CDR3 protein: CASSFGTPIYEQYF. CDR3 coding DNA: TGTGCCAGCAGTTTCGGGACACCGATTTACGAGCAGTACTTC.

The chain carries TRBV2 and TRBJ2-3; TRBD2 matches at 11 bases. There are 15 residues in the CDR3. CDR1 and CDR2 from the germline V gene are SNHLY and FYNNEI. After removal of 5 bases from V and 5 bases from J, the junction contained 6 bases not matched to a gene. The CDR3 region is CASSSGLAGLDTQYF. In DNA, the CDR3 is TGTGCCAGCAGTTCTGGACTAGCGGGTCTAGATACGCAGTATTTT.

This chain connects TRBV9 to TRBJ2-5; the match to TRBD1 covers 7 bases. The CDR3 has 14 residues. Germline loops: CDR1 SGDLS, CDR2 YYNGEE. J lost 4 bases, V lost 1 base, and 4 bases had no gene match. CDR3 loop: CASSVMAGGETQYF. As DNA, the CDR3 is TGTGCCAGCAGCGTAATGGCAGGGGGAGAGACCCAGTACTTC.

The chain combines TRBV7-2 with TRBJ2-3, with 8 bases that match TRBD2. V shed 5 bases and J 2 bases; nucleotides not matched to a gene: 9. CDR1 and CDR2 (germline): SGHTA, FQGNSA. The CDR3 length is 16 residues. Here the CDR3 DNA reads TGTGCCAGCAGCACCCCTGGCGGGAGGCCCACAGATACGCAGTATTTT. This translates into CASSTPGGRPTDTQYF.

The V gene is TRBV6-5, the J gene TRBJ2-4; D is unresolved. The CDR3 has 15 amino acids. V dropped 4 bases and J dropped 0 bases, with 10 bases sitting between them. Germline V CDR1 and CDR2: MNHEY, SVGAGI. The CDR3 reads CASSSGLLAKNIQYF. The CDR3 nucleotides are TGTGCCAGCAGTTCAGGATTACTAGCCAAAAACATTCAGTACTTC.

The chain uses TRBV5-1 and TRBJ1-2; D perhaps matches TRBD1 (5 bases). The CDR3 totals 12 residues. V shed 4 bases and J shed 8 bases, with 12 bases lying between them. Germline values: CDR1 SGHRS, CDR2 YFSETQ. The CDR3 region is CASSPGLRGYTF. CDR3 coding DNA: TGCGCCAGCAGCCCGGGACTGAGGGGCTACACCTTC. The whole variable domain, filled in from reference TRBV5-1 and TRBJ1-2, reads KAGVTQTPRYLIKTRGQQVTLSCSPISGHRSVSWYQQTPGQGLQFLFEYFSETQRNKGNFPGRFSGRQFSNSRSEMNVSTLELGDSALYLCASSPGLRGYTFGSGTRLTVV.

This chain connects TRBV3-1 (or the pseudogene TRBV3-2) to TRBJ1-3; D remains unclear. In germline, CDR1 is LGHDT, CDR2 YNNKEL (reference sequence). The CDR3 length is 15 residues. V lost 0 bases to trimming and J lost 0 bases, with 6 bases between them. DNA of the CDR3: TGTGCCAGCAGCCAAGATTCCAACTCTGGAAACACCATATATTTT. This sequence encodes CASSQDSNSGNTIYF.